This is a list of T cell receptor beta chains from one sample in a study of beta chain features in type 1 diabetes. Profiling relied on immunoSEQ multiplex PCR, and the TCRdb table lists in-frame clones only, not all of them. The sample contains under 250,000 clones, less than 15% of which appear only once. Sequences were obtained from naive CD4+ T cells from blood. The source is a middle-aged woman in good health. CDR3s include the opening cysteine and the closing phenylalanine or tryptophan.

v_gene: TRBV2; CDR3aa: CASSGGTSGGNEQFF
v_gene: TRBV5-1; CDR3aa: CASSLEGVSTEAFF
v_gene: TRBV5-1; CDR3aa: CASSSQGADTQYF
v_gene: TRBV12-5; CDR3aa: CASGPSQGSRSPLHF
v_gene: TRBV29-1; CDR3aa: CSVDRNTEAFF
v_gene: TRBV7-9; CDR3aa: CASNRQGEVGYEQYF
v_gene: TRBV21-1; CDR3aa: CASSKGDRGCYGYTF
v_gene: TRBV5-1; CDR3aa: CASSFSGRGNHIQYF
v_gene: TRBV29-1; CDR3aa: CSVDLAGGLAYNEQFF
v_gene: TRBV7-9; CDR3aa: CASSAWGQSNTEAFF
v_gene: TRBV18; CDR3aa: CASSPLQRGGTNEQFF
v_gene: TRBV19; CDR3aa: CASSRAGGNEQFF
v_gene: TRBV28; CDR3aa: CASSKRGGGQPQHF
v_gene: TRBV11-2; CDR3aa: CASSLYGTGVGYTF
v_gene: TRBV2; CDR3aa: CASVIETEWHF
v_gene: TRBV5-4; CDR3aa: CASSSRTGTIYGYTF
v_gene: TRBV6-6; CDR3aa: CASTAGQMNEKLFF
v_gene: TRBV5-4; CDR3aa: CASSLVSLAGPYEQYF
v_gene: TRBV12-5; CDR3aa: CASGLVRDRVYNEQFF
v_gene: TRBV29-1; CDR3aa: CSVARLAGAYNEQFF
v_gene: TRBV5-1; CDR3aa: CASQILGQGGTDTQYF
v_gene: TRBV10-3; CDR3aa: CAIGAATYEQYF
v_gene: TRBV7-8; CDR3aa: CATAIPGQGSAGELFF
v_gene: TRBV15; CDR3aa: CATSRGRTSGSTDTQYF
v_gene: TRBV10-3; CDR3aa: CAINRDRGQTEAFF
v_gene: TRBV14; CDR3aa: CASSPLRGVTYEQYF
v_gene: TRBV7-9; CDR3aa: CASSAKGQGAGNTIYF
v_gene: TRBV7-9; CDR3aa: CASSLSRGPQPYEQYF
v_gene: TRBV10-3; CDR3aa: CANGCRTVTGGTQYF
v_gene: TRBV5-4; CDR3aa: CASSLAGGSGETQYF
v_gene: TRBV5-1; CDR3aa: CASSLSGAADDTQYF
v_gene: TRBV6-6; CDR3aa: CASRKHNSYNEQFF
v_gene: TRBV6-1; CDR3aa: CASSEGGRKLFF
v_gene: TRBV4-3; CDR3aa: CASGRSGELFF
v_gene: TRBV7-9; CDR3aa: CASSPHTSGQYF
v_gene: TRBV2; CDR3aa: CASSETSGQETQYF
v_gene: TRBV5-4; CDR3aa: CASSLATGVGELFF
v_gene: TRBV27; CDR3aa: CASSFSGHNQPQHF
v_gene: TRBV7-8; CDR3aa: CASSLGGQSTDTQYF
v_gene: TRBV7-9; CDR3aa: CASSWGEGGYTF
v_gene: TRBV7-9; CDR3aa: CASSPPGQGLGSEKLFF
v_gene: TRBV4-1; CDR3aa: CASSQPTSGAYEQYF
v_gene: TRBV9; CDR3aa: CASSRDSSFNEKLFF
v_gene: TRBV27; CDR3aa: CASSLQRGTSTDTQYF
v_gene: TRBV10-2; CDR3aa: CASIYGQGVDTQYF